This TCR beta chain was documented in a study of cytomegalovirus exposure and HLA in healthy donors. Study results and limitations: Earlier analysis yielded a pattern in which most TCR beta V segments were productive about 90% or about 30% of the time. CMV serostatus was the sole immune exposure information available.

Primers: 60 Vbeta forward and 13 Jbeta reverse. TCRdb keeps only in-frame clones here, not all; method: immunoSEQ multiplex PCR. Of around 130,000 clones detected, around 83% appear once; the ten largest clones hold 0.95% to 1.5%. CDR3 length equals 14 residues. Trimming took off 0 bases at V and 3 bases at J, with 10 bases between the two ends. CDR1 SGHRS and CDR2 YFSETQ come from the germline V gene. Comments on this clone: Its target is not known.

The chain combines TRBV5-1 with TRBJ2-7; D may be TRBD2 (5 bases). The specimen sequenced was PBMCs. The origin of this receptor is a girl aged 2 to 9 in good health and CMV-seronegative. The CDR3 is CASSLAAGYYEQYF. The CDR3 coding sequence is TGCGCCAGCAGCTTGGCGGCGGGTTACTACGAGCAGTACTTC.